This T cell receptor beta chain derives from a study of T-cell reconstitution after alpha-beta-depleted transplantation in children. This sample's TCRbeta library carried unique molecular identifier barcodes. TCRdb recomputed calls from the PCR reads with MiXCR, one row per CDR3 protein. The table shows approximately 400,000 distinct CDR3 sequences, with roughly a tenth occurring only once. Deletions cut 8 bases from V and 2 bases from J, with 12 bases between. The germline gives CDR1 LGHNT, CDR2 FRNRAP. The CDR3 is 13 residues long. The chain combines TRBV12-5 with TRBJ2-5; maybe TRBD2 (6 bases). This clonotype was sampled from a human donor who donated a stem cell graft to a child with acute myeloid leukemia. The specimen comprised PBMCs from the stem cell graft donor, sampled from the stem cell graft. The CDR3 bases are TGTGCTAGTCAGTTCCGGGGGCAAGAGACCCAGTACTTC. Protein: CASQFRGQETQYF.